This TCR beta chain was retrieved from a study of human thymus T cells. It was from resections taken during corrective heart surgery that the thymus tissue came. The table came from immunoSEQ multiplex PCR; TCRdb's copy has only in-frame clones and leaves some out. The sample lists fewer than 90,000 clones, approximately 97% occurring once. V shed 0 bases and J shed 1 base, with 12 bases lying between them. Germline V gene data show CDR1 as SGHTA and CDR2 as FQGNSA. The CDR3 is 16 residues long. What was sequenced was thymus tissue. The TCR was taken from a boy under two years old with a congenital heart defect but otherwise immunologically healthy. The J gene is TRBJ1-2, the V gene TRBV7-2; weak D call: TRBD1 (5 bases). CDR3 nucleotides: TGTGCCAGCAGCTTAGCCCGGGACCCTTTTAACTATGGCTACACCTTC. Translation: CASSLARDPFNYGYTF.